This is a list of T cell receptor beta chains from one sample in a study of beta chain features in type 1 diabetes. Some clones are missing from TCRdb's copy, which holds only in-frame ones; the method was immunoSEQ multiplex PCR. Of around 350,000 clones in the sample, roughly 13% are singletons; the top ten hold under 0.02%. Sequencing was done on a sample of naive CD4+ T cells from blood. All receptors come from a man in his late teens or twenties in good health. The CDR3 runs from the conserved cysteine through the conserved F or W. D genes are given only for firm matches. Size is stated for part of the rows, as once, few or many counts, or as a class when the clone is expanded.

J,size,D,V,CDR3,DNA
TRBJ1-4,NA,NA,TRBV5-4,CASSQQGFNEKLFF,TGTGCCAGCAGCCAACAGGGTTTTAATGAAAAACTGTTTTTT
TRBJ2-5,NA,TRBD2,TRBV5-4,CASSLTSGVQETQYF,TGTGCCAGCAGCTTGACTAGCGGGGTCCAAGAGACCCAGTACTTC
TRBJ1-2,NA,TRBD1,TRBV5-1,CASSLGGQGATGYTF,TGCGCCAGCAGCTTGGGGGGACAGGGGGCCACTGGCTACACCTTC
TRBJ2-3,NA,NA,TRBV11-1,CASSFDSRGADTQYF,TGTGCCAGCAGCTTCGACAGCCGCGGGGCAGATACGCAGTATTTT
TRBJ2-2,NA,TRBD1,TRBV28,CASSIIQGATTGELFF,TGTGCCAGCAGCATTATCCAGGGGGCGACCACCGGGGAGCTGTTTTTT
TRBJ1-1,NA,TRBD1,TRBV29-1,CSVGQGRTEAFF,TGCAGCGTTGGACAGGGAAGAACTGAAGCTTTCTTT
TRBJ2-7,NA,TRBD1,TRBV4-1,CASSQDKRGQGKHEQYF,TGCGCCAGCAGCCAAGATAAAAGGGGACAGGGTAAACACGAGCAGTACTTC
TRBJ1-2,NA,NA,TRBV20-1,CRGGAVYGYTF,TGCAGGGGTGGGGCAGTTTATGGCTACACCTTC
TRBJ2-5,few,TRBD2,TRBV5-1,CASSLVGLAGQETQYF,TGCGCCAGCAGCTTGGTAGGGCTAGCGGGGCAAGAGACCCAGTACTTC
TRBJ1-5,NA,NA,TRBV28,CASSSFGRRNQPQHF,TGTGCCAGCAGTTCCTTCGGGAGGCGGAATCAGCCCCAGCATTTT
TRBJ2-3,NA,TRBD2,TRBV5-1,CASSPPVAGSTDTQYF,TGCGCCAGCAGCCCCCCGGTAGCGGGGAGCACAGATACGCAGTATTTT
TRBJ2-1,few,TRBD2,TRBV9,CASTSGSESYNEQFF,TGTGCCAGCACAAGCGGGAGTGAATCCTACAATGAGCAGTTCTTC
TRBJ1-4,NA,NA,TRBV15,CATSKLPGHDATNEKLFF,TGTGCCACCAGCAAATTACCGGGACACGATGCAACTAATGAAAAACTGTTTTTT
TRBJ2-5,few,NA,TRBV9,CASSLEGLGTSMGETQYF,TGTGCCAGCAGCCTCGAAGGGCTGGGGACATCCATGGGGGAGACCCAGTACTTC
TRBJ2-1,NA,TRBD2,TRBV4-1,CASSQDYSGRANEQFF,TGCGCCAGCAGCCAAGACTATAGCGGGAGGGCCAATGAGCAGTTCTTC
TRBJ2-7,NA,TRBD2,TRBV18,CASSPPTSVEQYF,TGTGCCAGCTCACCACCGACTAGCGTCGAGCAGTACTTC
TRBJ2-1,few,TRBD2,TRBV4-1,CASSQGLAGTYNEQFF,TGCGCCAGCAGCCAAGGACTAGCGGGAACCTACAATGAGCAGTTCTTC
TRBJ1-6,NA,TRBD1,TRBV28,CASSPSPTGPLHF,TGTGCCAGCAGTCCCAGCCCGACAGGGCCCCTCCACTTT
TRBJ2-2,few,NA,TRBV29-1,CSVGGSRGTGELFF,TGCAGCGTTGGTGGGAGTCGCGGCACCGGGGAGCTGTTTTTT
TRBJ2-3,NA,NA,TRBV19,CASSMATLTDTQYF,TGTGCCAGTAGTATGGCCACCCTCACAGATACGCAGTATTTT
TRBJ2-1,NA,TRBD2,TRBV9,CASSVIAGLYNEQFF,TGTGCCAGCAGCGTGATAGCGGGGTTATACAATGAGCAGTTCTTC
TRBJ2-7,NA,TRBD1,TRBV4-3,CASSQADRGPYEQYF,TGCGCCAGCAGCCAAGCGGACAGGGGGCCCTACGAGCAGTACTTC
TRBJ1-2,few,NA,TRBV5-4,CASSLEAVYGYTF,TGTGCCAGCAGCTTGGAGGCGGTTTATGGCTACACCTTC
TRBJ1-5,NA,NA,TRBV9,CASSAGVFQPQHF,TGTGCCAGCAGCGCAGGGGTTTTTCAGCCCCAGCATTTT
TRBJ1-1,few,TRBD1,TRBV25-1,CASSGWDRGMNTEAFF,TGTGCCAGCAGTGGTTGGGACAGGGGGATGAACACTGAAGCTTTCTTT
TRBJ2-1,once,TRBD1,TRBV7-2,CASSLGQAIYNEQFF,TGTGCCAGCAGCTTGGGACAGGCGATCTACAATGAGCAGTTCTTC
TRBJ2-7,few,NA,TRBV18,CASSLGEGGYEQYF,TGTGCCAGCTCACTCGGCGAGGGCGGTTACGAGCAGTACTTC
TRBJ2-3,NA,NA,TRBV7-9,CASSFLERDTQYF,TGTGCCAGCAGCTTTTTGGAGCGGGATACGCAGTATTTT
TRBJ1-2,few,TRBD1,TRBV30,CAWSANGQGAGYTF,TGTGCCTGGAGTGCCAATGGACAGGGAGCTGGCTACACCTTC
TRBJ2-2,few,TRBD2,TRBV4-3,CASSQPAPGLASRGELFF,TGCGCCAGCAGCCAACCTGCCCCGGGACTAGCGTCCAGGGGGGAGCTGTTTTTT
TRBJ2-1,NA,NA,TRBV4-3,CASSQGPTQGGLNEQFF,TGCGCCAGCAGCCAAGGCCCTACACAAGGGGGTCTCAATGAGCAGTTCTTC
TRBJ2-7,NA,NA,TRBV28,CASGTRTYEQYF,TGTGCCAGCGGGACACGAACCTACGAGCAGTACTTC